This TCR beta chain was documented in a study of shared clonotypes between healthy human individuals. The study's findings and limits: Naive subsets, compared against memory subsets, generally had larger estimated richness values.

The split of CD4+ cells yielded CD45RA+ naive and CD45RA-negative memory subsets. Germline-derived CDR1 and CDR2 are SGHRS and YFSETQ. This CDR3 comprises 12 residues. Trimming stripped 0 bases from V and 7 bases from J, with 6 bases between. About this clone itself: No antigen is known for it. This CDR3 is also generated by other DNA sequences in the sample.

Sequencing was performed with immunoSEQ multiplex PCR; in TCRdb, only in-frame clones are kept and a portion is missing. Found here are 2 million to 3 million clones, under 95% of them singletons; the top ten hold 0.36%. Material: naive CD4+ T cells from PBMCs. As to subset: CD45RA+ positively selected. This chain links TRBV5-1 with TRBJ2-3, with D unclear. This clonotype was obtained from a man between 18 and 29 years old in good health. Some clones in this sample may be carry-over from other donors' samples. CDR3 sequence (DNA): TGCGCCAGCAGCTTGGAAGGGTATACGCAGTATTTT. Its translation: CASSLEGYTQYF.